This TCR beta chain emerged from a study of identical twins. This CDR3 is built from 16 residues. V was trimmed by 1 base and J by 7 bases, leaving 20 bases between them. The V gene's germline CDR1 is SGHTA and CDR2 FQGNSA. TCRdb reprocessed the 5' RACE reads via MiXCR and lists one record per CDR3 protein. The sample yields 700,000 to 950,000 distinct CDR3 sequences, approximately 13% seen once. This same sample was also part of a study on yellow fever vaccine responses in identical twins.

The TCR comes from a woman aged 18 to 35 in good health. Sequenced material: PBMCs. This chain joins TRBV7-2 and TRBJ2-7, with D possibly TRBD2 on 6 matching bases. The CDR3 here is CASSLEGLGSTGEQYF. As DNA, the CDR3 is TGTGCCAGCAGCTTAGAGGGGCTCGGGAGTACGGGGGAGCAGTACTTC.